This T cell receptor (beta chain) was captured in a study of chemoradiotherapy in HPV16-positive cancers. Study findings and constraints: Candidate HPV-specific clones and E7-related TCR motifs grew in tumor during treatment.

There are a few counts of this clone. What it binds is unknown. The repertoire was sequenced with immunoSEQ multiplex PCR; TCRdb's copy has only in-frame clones and lacks some. The top ten clones hold over 35% of a sample with 9,000 to 13,000 clones, around 70% of them seen once. Losses at the gene ends were 6 bases for V and 3 bases for J; bases not matched to a gene: 8. The CDR3 has 15 amino acids. Germline CDR1 SNHLY, CDR2 FYNNEI. The chain links TRBV2 to TRBJ1-5; TRBD1 agrees at 7 bases. This material was acquired from a patient who underwent chemoradiotherapy. This TCR derives from a human donor with HPV-associated anogenital cancer. This CDR3 reads CASRDQGDTNQPQHF. CDR3 in DNA: TGTGCCAGCAGGGATCAGGGGGATACCAATCAGCCCCAGCATTTT.